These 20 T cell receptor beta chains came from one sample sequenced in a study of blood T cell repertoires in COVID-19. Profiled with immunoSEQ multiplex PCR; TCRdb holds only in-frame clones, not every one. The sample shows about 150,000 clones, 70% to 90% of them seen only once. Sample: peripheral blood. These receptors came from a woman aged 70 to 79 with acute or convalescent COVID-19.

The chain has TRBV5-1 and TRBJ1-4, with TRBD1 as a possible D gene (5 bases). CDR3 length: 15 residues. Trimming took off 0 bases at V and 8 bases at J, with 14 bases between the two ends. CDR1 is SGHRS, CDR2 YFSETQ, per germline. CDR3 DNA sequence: TGCGCCAGCAGCTTGGGCGGGACGGCAGGGGAAAAACTGTTTTTT. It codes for CASSLGGTAGEKLFF.

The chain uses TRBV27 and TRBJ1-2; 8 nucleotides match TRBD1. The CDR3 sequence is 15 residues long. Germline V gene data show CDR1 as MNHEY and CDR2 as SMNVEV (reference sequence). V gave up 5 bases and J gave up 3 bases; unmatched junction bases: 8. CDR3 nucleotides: TGTGCCAGCAGTATGGACAGGGCGGCCTACTATGGCTACACCTTC. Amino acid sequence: CASSMDRAAYYGYTF.

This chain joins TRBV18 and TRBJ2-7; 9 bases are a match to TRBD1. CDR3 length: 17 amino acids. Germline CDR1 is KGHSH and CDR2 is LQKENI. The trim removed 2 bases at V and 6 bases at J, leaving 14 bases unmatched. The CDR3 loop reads CASSPSRQGGKIGEQYF. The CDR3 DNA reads TGTGCCAGCTCACCAAGTCGACAGGGGGGAAAAATCGGCGAGCAGTACTTC.

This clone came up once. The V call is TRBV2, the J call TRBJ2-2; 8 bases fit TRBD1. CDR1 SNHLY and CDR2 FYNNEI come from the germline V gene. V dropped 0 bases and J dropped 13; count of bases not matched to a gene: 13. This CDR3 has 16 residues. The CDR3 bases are TGTGCCAGCAGTGAAGCTTCCACTTCCAGGGGGCAAAGGCTGTTTTTT. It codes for CASSEASTSRGQRLFF.

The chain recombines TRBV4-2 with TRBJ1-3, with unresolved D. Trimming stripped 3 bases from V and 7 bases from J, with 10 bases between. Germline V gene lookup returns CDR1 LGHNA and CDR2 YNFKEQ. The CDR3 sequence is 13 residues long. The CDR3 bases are TGTGCCAGCAGCCAGGCCGCCGGGAACACCATATATTTT. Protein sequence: CASSQAAGNTIYF.

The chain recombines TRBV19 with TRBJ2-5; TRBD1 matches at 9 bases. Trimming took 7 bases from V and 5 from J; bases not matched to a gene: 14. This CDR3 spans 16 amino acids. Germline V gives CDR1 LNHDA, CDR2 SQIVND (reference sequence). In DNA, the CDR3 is TGTGCCAGTACCATACCTCCCGGGACAGGGATCGAGACCCAGTACTTC. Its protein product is CASTIPPGTGIETQYF. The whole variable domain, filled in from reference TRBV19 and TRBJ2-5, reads DGGITQSPKYLFRKEGQNVTLSCEQNLNHDAMYWYRQDPGQGLRLIYYSQIVNDFQKGDIAEGYSVSREKKESFPLTVTSAQKNPTAFYLCASTIPPGTGIETQYFGPGTRLLVL.

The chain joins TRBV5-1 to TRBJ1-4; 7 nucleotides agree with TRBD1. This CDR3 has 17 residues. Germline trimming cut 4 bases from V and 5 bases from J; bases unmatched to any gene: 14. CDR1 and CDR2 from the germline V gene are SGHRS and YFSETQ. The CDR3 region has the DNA TGCGCCAGCAGCGTTACCCCGGTGACAGGGTCGAATGAAAAACTGTTTTTT. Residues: CASSVTPVTGSNEKLFF.

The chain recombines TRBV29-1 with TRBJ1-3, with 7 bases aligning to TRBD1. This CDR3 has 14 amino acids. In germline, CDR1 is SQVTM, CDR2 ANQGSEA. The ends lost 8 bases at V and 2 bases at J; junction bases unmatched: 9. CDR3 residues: CSKSGTAPGNTIYF. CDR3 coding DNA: TGCAGCAAATCGGGGACAGCCCCTGGAAACACCATATATTTT. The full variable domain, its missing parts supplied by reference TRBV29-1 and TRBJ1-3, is SAVISQKPSRDICQRGTSLTIQCQVDSQVTMMFWYRQQPGQSLTLIATANQGSEATYESGFVIDKFPISRPNLTFSTLTVSNMSPEDSSIYLCSKSGTAPGNTIYFGEGSWLTVV.

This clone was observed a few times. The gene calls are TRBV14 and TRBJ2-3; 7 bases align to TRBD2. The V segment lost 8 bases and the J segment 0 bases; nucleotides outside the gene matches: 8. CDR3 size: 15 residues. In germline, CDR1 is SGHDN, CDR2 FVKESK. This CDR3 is CASARGDTSTDTQYF. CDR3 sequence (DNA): TGTGCCAGCGCCCGGGGGGATACTAGCACAGATACGCAGTATTTT.

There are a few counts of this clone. The CDR3 DNA follows: TGCGCCAGCAGCCAAAAAGTACTTCTAGCGGATTCCTACGAGCAGTACTTC. It codes for CASSQKVLLADSYEQYF. This chain joins TRBV4-1 and TRBJ2-7; 7 nucleotides line up with TRBD2. The V gene end was trimmed by 2 bases and the J gene end by 1 base; junction bases not matched to a gene: 11. CDR3 size: 17 residues. CDR1 MGHRA and CDR2 YSYEKL come from the germline V gene.

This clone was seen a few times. Here the CDR3 DNA reads TGTGCCAGTAGTGACAGGGTGAACACTGAAGCTTTCTTT. This translates into CASSDRVNTEAFF. The chain has TRBV19 and TRBJ1-1; 7 bases match TRBD1. The CDR3 runs to 13 residues. With V trimmed by 5 bases and J by 0 bases, 0 bases remained unmatched. Germline CDR1 is LNHDA and CDR2 is SQIVND (reference sequence).

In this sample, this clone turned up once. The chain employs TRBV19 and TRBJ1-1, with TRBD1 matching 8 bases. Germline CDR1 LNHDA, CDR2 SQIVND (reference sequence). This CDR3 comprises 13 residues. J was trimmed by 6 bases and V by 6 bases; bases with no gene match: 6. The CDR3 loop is CASSRDRGPEAFF. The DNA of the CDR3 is TGTGCCAGTAGCCGTGACAGGGGCCCTGAAGCTTTCTTT.

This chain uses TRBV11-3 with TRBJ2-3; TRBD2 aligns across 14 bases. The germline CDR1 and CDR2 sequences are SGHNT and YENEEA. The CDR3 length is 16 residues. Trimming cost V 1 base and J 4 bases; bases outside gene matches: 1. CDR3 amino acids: CASSLAGLAGADTQYF. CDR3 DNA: TGTGCCAGCAGCTTAGCGGGACTAGCGGGGGCAGATACGCAGTATTTT.

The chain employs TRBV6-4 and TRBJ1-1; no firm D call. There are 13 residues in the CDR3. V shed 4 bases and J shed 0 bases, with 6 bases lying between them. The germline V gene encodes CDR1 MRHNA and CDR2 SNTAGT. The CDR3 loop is CASSAEMNTEAFF. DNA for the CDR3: TGTGCCAGCAGTGCCGAGATGAACACTGAAGCTTTCTTT.

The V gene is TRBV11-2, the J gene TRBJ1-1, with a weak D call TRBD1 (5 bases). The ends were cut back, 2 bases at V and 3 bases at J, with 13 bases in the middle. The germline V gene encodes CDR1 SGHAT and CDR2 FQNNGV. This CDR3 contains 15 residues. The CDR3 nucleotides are TGTGCCAGCAGCTTACGGTATGGGGCAGACACTGAAGCTTTCTTT. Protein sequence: CASSLRYGADTEAFF.

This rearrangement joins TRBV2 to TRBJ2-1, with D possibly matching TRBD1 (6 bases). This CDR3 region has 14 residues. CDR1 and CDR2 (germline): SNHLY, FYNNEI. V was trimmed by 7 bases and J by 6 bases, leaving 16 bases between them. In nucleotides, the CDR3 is TGTGCCAGCAACACCGGACAGCCTGGCAATGAGCAGTTCTTC. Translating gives CASNTGQPGNEQFF.

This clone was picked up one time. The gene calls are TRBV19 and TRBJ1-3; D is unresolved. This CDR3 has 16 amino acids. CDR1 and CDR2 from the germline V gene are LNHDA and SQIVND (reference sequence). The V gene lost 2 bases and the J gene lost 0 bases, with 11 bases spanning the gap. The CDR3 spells CASSIYSSFSGNTIYF. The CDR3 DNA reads TGTGCCAGTAGTATATATAGTAGTTTCTCTGGAAACACCATATATTTT.

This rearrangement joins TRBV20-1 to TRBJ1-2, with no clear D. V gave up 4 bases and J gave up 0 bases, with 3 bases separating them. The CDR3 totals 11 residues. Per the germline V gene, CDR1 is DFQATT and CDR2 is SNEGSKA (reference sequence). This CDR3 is CSATTNYGYTF. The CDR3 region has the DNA TGCAGTGCTACTACTAACTATGGCTACACCTTC.

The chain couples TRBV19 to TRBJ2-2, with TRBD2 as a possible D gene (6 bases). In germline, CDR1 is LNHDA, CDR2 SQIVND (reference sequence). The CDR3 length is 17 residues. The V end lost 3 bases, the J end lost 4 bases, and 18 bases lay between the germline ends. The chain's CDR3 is CASSISGVSPGTGELFF. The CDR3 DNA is TGTGCCAGTAGTATTAGCGGAGTCTCCCCGGGCACCGGGGAGCTGTTTTTT.

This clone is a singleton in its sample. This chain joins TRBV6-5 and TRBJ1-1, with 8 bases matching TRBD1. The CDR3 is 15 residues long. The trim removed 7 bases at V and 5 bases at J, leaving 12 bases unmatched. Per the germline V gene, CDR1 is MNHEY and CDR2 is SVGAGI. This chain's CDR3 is CASTNQGAARTEAFF. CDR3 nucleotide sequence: TGTGCCAGCACCAATCAGGGGGCGGCGAGGACTGAAGCTTTCTTT.